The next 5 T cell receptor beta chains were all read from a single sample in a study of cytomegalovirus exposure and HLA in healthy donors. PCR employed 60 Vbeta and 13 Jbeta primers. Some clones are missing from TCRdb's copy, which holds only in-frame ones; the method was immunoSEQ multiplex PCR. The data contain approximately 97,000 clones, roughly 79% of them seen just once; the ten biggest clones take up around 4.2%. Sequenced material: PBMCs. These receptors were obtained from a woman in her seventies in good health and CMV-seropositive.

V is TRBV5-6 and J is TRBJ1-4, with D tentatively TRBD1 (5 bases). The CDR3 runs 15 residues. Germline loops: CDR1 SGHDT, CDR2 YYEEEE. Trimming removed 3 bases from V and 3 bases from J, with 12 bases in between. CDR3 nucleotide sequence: TGTGCCAGCAGCTGGCGGGGGGGTGCTAATGAAAAACTGTTTTTT. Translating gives CASSWRGGANEKLFF.

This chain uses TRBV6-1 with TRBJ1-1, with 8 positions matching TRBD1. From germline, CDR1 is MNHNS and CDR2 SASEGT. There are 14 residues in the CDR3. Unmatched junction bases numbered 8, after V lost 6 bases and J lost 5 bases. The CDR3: CASSVLQGGTEAFF. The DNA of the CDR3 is TGTGCCAGCAGCGTCCTACAGGGGGGAACTGAAGCTTTCTTT.

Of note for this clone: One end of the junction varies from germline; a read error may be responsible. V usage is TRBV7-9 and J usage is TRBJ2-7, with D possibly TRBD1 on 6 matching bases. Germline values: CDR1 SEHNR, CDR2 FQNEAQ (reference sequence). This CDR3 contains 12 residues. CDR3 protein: CASSSFRDTYAF. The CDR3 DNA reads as TGTGCCAGCAGCTCATTCCGGGACACTTATGCCTTC. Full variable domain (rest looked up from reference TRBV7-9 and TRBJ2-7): DTGVSQNPRHKITKRGQNVTFRCDPISEHNRLYWYRQTLGQGPEFLTYFQNEAQLEKSRLLSDRFSAERPKGSFSTLEIQRTEQGDSAMYLCASSSFRDTYAFGPGTRLTVT.

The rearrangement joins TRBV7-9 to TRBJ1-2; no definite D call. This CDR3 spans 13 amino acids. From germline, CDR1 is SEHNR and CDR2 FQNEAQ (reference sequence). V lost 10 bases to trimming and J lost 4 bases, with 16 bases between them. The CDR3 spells CATTVDQRYGYTF. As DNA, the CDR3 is TGTGCCACCACCGTAGACCAGCGCTATGGCTACACCTTC.

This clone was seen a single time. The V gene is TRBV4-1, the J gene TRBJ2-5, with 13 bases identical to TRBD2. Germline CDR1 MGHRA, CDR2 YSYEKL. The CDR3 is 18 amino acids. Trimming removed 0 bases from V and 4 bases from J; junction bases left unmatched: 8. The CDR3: CASSQDRTSGRAGETQYF. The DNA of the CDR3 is TGCGCCAGCAGCCAAGATCGTACTAGCGGGAGGGCCGGAGAGACCCAGTACTTC.